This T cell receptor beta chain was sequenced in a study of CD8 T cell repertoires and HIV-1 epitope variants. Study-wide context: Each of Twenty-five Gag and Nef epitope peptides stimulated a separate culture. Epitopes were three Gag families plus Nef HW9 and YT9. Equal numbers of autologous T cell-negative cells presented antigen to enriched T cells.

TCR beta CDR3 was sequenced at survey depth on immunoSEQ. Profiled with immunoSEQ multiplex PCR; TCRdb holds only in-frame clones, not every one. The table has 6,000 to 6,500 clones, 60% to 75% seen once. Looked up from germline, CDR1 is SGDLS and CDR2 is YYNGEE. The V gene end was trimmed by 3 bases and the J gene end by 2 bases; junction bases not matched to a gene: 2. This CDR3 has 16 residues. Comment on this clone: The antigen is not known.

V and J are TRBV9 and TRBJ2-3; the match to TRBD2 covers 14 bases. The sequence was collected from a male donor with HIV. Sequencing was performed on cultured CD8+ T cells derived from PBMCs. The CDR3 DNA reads TGTGCCAGCAGCGAGGGACTAGCGGGGGACACAGATACGCAGTATTTT. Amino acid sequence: CASSEGLAGDTDTQYF.